Each of the 32 T cell receptor beta chains below was sequenced from the same sample in a study of OX40 agonist ivuxolimab in advanced cancers. TCRdb keeps only in-frame clones here, not all; method: immunoSEQ multiplex PCR. The table shows about 84,000 clones, with about 92% occurring only once. The sequencing here drew on CD4+ or CD8+ T cells sorted from blood, taken in a trial of the OX40 agonist ivuxolimab. The receptors here all came from an adult with an advanced solid tumor such as melanoma, head and neck, liver or kidney cancer.

This rearrangement joins TRBV11-3 to TRBJ1-1; weak D call: TRBD1 (5 bases). V lost 5 bases, J lost 5 bases, and 15 bases lay in between. The CDR3 runs to 14 residues. Germline-derived CDR1 and CDR2 are SGHNT and YENEEA. In DNA, the CDR3 is TGTGCCAGCAGCACTGGGGGGATAAGTACTGAAGCTTTCTTT. Translated: CASSTGGISTEAFF.

J is TRBJ2-1 and V is TRBV11-1; TRBD2 matches at 13 bases. The CDR3 is made up of 16 amino acids. The V gene end was trimmed by 5 bases and the J gene end by 9 bases; junction bases not matched to a gene: 10. Germline CDR1 is SGHAT and CDR2 is FQDESV (reference sequence). In nucleotides, the CDR3 is TGTGCCAGCAGCCCCCTACTAGCGGGGGGGCCCGGTGAGCAGTTCTTC. As protein: CASSPLLAGGPGEQFF.

The CDR3 nucleotides read TGTGTCAGAAGCTCCAGCGGATACCTCACAGATACGCAGTATTTT. Protein: CVRSSSGYLTDTQYF. The chain is built from TRBV7-5 and TRBJ2-3; TRBD2 was called by the table and not checked on the DNA. TRBV7-5 is assigned pseudogene status. The CDR3 is made up of 15 amino acids.

The chain uses TRBV5-1 and TRBJ2-7; no reliable D call. The germline V gene encodes CDR1 SGHRS and CDR2 YFSETQ. V was pared by 0 bases and J by 0 bases, with 10 bases between. The CDR3 loop spans 15 amino acids. This chain's CDR3 is CASSLVGSSSYEQYF. CDR3 sequence (DNA): TGCGCCAGCAGCTTGGTAGGTTCCAGCTCCTACGAGCAGTACTTC. The full variable domain, completed using reference TRBV5-1 and TRBJ2-7, is KAGVTQTPRYLIKTRGQQVTLSCSPISGHRSVSWYQQTPGQGLQFLFEYFSETQRNKGNFPGRFSGRQFSNSRSEMNVSTLELGDSALYLCASSLVGSSSYEQYFGPGTRLTVT.

DNA of the CDR3: TGTGCCAGCAGCGAAGTTCTTAGCGGGGGCTACACCGGGGAGCTGTTTTTT. It translates to CASSEVLSGGYTGELFF. This rearrangement joins TRBV6-4 to TRBJ2-2; 9 nucleotides align to TRBD2. J was trimmed by 3 bases and V by 6 bases; bases with no gene match: 11. Per the germline V gene, CDR1 is MRHNA and CDR2 is SNTAGT. The CDR3 has 17 amino acids.

This clone has a single count. This sequence joins TRBV27 and TRBJ1-5; no firm D call. V was pared by 1 base and J by 6 bases, with 4 bases between. The germline V gene encodes CDR1 MNHEY and CDR2 SMNVEV (reference sequence). The CDR3 is made up of 12 amino acids. CDR3 sequence (DNA): TGTGCCAGCAGTTTATTATGTCAGCCCCAGCATTTT. Its translation: CASSLLCQPQHF.

This rearrangement joins TRBV4-2 to TRBJ2-3, with 9 positions matching TRBD2. The CDR3 is made up of 17 amino acids. Germline V gene sequence: CDR1 LGHNA, CDR2 YNFKEQ. V lost 1 base and J lost 2; bases outside the gene matches: 7. CDR3: CASSQGGLAGPTDTQYF. The CDR3 bases are TGTGCCAGCAGCCAAGGTGGTCTAGCGGGGCCCACAGATACGCAGTATTTT.

The CDR3 region is CASSPPRGLNEQFF. Here the CDR3 DNA reads TGTGCCAGCAGTCCCCCGAGGGGGCTCAATGAGCAGTTCTTC. V gene TRBV28 combines with J gene TRBJ2-1, with 7 positions matching TRBD1. Germline trimming cut 5 bases from V and 6 bases from J; bases unmatched to any gene: 7. The CDR3 is 14 amino acids. CDR1 is MDHEN and CDR2 is SYDVKM in the germline V gene.

V usage is TRBV30 and J usage is TRBJ2-5; a weak D match, TRBD1 (6 bases). Per the germline V gene, CDR1 is GTSNPN and CDR2 is SVGIG (reference sequence). The CDR3 length is 15 residues. V gave up 3 bases and J gave up 7 bases, with 21 bases separating them. The CDR3: CAWSGAGSGRGTQYF. CDR3 DNA: TGTGCCTGGAGCGGGGCAGGGAGCGGCAGGGGGACCCAGTACTTC.

The rearrangement uses TRBV21-1 and TRBJ1-3. TRBV21-1 is a listed pseudogene. The CDR3 sequence is 11 residues long. The CDR3 DNA reads as TGTGCCAGCAGTTGGGGTTACACCATATATTTT. Protein product: CASSWGYTIYF.

V usage is TRBV11-2 and J usage is TRBJ2-1; the D is unclear. Looked up from germline, CDR1 is SGHAT and CDR2 is FQNNGV. V lost 1 base, J lost 10 bases, and 8 bases lay in between. This CDR3 is 12 amino acids long. The CDR3 loop is CASSLVSPEQFF. The CDR3 DNA reads TGTGCCAGCAGCTTAGTTTCTCCAGAGCAGTTCTTC.

The chain carries TRBV9 and TRBJ1-4, with D possibly TRBD1 on 5 matching bases. Germline V gives CDR1 SGDLS, CDR2 YYNGEE. This CDR3 contains 14 residues. V shed 6 bases and J shed 10 bases, with 19 bases lying between them. CDR3 loop: CASNSGQGTGKLFF. In DNA form, the CDR3 reads TGTGCCAGCAATAGTGGTCAGGGAACGGGAAAACTGTTTTTT.

CDR3 in DNA: TGTGCCAGCAGCGTAGGGGATAATACGCAGTATTTT. It codes for CASSVGDNTQYF. The chain carries TRBV9 and TRBJ2-3; D is ambiguous. Looked up from germline, CDR1 is SGDLS and CDR2 is YYNGEE. The length of the CDR3 is 12 residues. V was trimmed by 0 bases and J by 7 bases, leaving 6 bases between them.

J is TRBJ1-6 and V is TRBV5-1; TRBD1 is a possible D gene (6 bases). The CDR3 length is 15 residues. CDR1 is SGHRS and CDR2 is YFSETQ in the germline V gene. The V end was cut by 4 bases, the J end by 9 bases, with 17 bases between. CDR3 in amino acids: CASSPRGEAVSPLHF. The CDR3 bases are TGCGCCAGCAGCCCGAGGGGGGAAGCGGTTTCACCCCTCCACTTT.

The chain couples TRBV19 to TRBJ1-1; D remains ambiguous. CDR1 is LNHDA, CDR2 SQIVND, per germline (reference sequence). V was pared by 6 bases and J by 0 bases, with 8 bases between. The CDR3 totals 13 residues. The CDR3 sequence: CASRLTLNTEAFF. The CDR3 DNA reads TGTGCCAGTAGGCTCACATTGAACACTGAAGCTTTCTTT.

The CDR3 DNA follows: TGTGCCAGCAGTACAGGGTCTCAGCCCCAGCATTTT. It is translated as CASSTGSQPQHF. V is TRBV6-5 and J is TRBJ1-5; D perhaps matches TRBD1 (6 bases). CDR3 size: 12 residues. Germline V gene data show CDR1 as MNHEY and CDR2 as SVGAGI. V was cut by 5 bases and J by 6 bases, with 8 bases left in between.

The chain combines TRBV6-1 with TRBJ1-1, with TRBD1 matching over 7 bases. V shed 6 bases, J shed 11 bases, and the junction held 9 bases outside the gene matches. CDR1 is MNHNS and CDR2 is SASEGT in the germline V gene. This CDR3 has 12 amino acids. CDR3 loop: CASRDLQGVAFF. DNA of the CDR3: TGTGCCAGCAGGGATCTCCAGGGGGTCGCTTTCTTT.

This rearrangement joins TRBV7-9 to TRBJ1-2, with 7 nucleotides matching TRBD1. Germline V gene lookup returns CDR1 SEHNR and CDR2 FQNEAQ (reference sequence). The CDR3 runs 15 residues. The junction had 13 bases not matched to a gene; V was cut back by 6 bases and J by 6 bases. CDR3 in amino acids: CASRFGTAGMDGYTF. Written as DNA, the CDR3 is TGTGCCAGCAGGTTTGGGACAGCGGGGATGGATGGCTACACCTTC.

The chain is built from TRBV30 and TRBJ1-5; the D is unclear. Deletions cut 2 bases from V and 5 bases from J, with 10 bases between. Germline-derived CDR1 and CDR2 are GTSNPN and SVGIG (reference sequence). The CDR3 runs 13 residues. CDR3 sequence reads: CAWSIIGHQPQHF. As DNA, the CDR3 is TGTGCCTGGAGTATAATAGGTCATCAGCCCCAGCATTTT. Looking up the rest from reference TRBV30 and TRBJ1-5 gives the full variable domain: SQTIHQWPATLVQPVGSPLSLECTVEGTSNPNLYWYRQAAGRGLQLLFYSVGIGQISSEVPQNLSASRPQDRQFILSSKKLLLSDSGFYLCAWSIIGHQPQHFGDGTRLSIL.

Points on this clone: Other DNA sequences in this specimen translate into the identical CDR3. V is TRBV9 and J is TRBJ2-7; D gene ambiguous. Germline assignment: CDR1 SGDLS and CDR2 YYNGEE. The CDR3 covers 13 residues. Trimming shortened V by 0 bases and J by 0 bases, and 4 bases separated the two germline ends. Here the CDR3 reads CASSVGSSYEQYF. In nucleotides, the CDR3 is TGTGCCAGCAGCGTAGGTAGCTCCTACGAGCAGTACTTC. Combining the CDR3 with reference TRBV9 and TRBJ2-7 gives the whole variable domain DSGVTQTPKHLITATGQRVTLRCSPRSGDLSVYWYQQSLDQGLQFLIQYYNGEERAKGNILERFSAQQFPDLHSELNLSSLELGDSALYFCASSVGSSYEQYFGPGTRLTVT.

The chain employs TRBV9 and TRBJ1-5, with D possibly TRBD1 on 5 matching bases. Germline lookup yields CDR1 SGDLS and CDR2 YYNGEE. The CDR3 has 14 amino acids. Between the trimmed V and J ends, which lost 5 bases and 5 bases, there was a span of 14 bases. The CDR3 DNA reads as TGTGCCAGCAGTTACCTGGGGGGTGATCAGCCCCAGCATTTT. The encoded protein is CASSYLGGDQPQHF. The full variable domain, completed using reference TRBV9 and TRBJ1-5, is DSGVTQTPKHLITATGQRVTLRCSPRSGDLSVYWYQQSLDQGLQFLIQYYNGEERAKGNILERFSAQQFPDLHSELNLSSLELGDSALYFCASSYLGGDQPQHFGDGTRLSIL.

The chain couples TRBV15 to TRBJ2-1; a possible D gene is TRBD2 (6 bases). The V end lost 2 bases, the J end lost 4 bases, and 15 bases lay between the germline ends. The V gene's germline CDR1 is LNHNV and CDR2 YYDKDF (reference sequence). CDR3 length: 16 amino acids. In DNA, the CDR3 is TGTGCCACCAGCAGAAAGGTCGCGGGAATATACAATGAGCAGTTCTTC. This translates into CATSRKVAGIYNEQFF.

The V gene is TRBV28, the J gene TRBJ1-4, with 7 bases fitting TRBD1. The germline gives CDR1 MDHEN, CDR2 SYDVKM. This CDR3 has 14 amino acids. V lost 3 bases and J lost 5; bases outside the gene matches: 3. Here the CDR3 reads CASSLGQLNEKLFF. For the CDR3, the DNA is TGTGCCAGCAGTTTGGGACAGCTGAATGAAAAACTGTTTTTT. Together with reference TRBV28 and TRBJ1-4, the CDR3 gives the full variable domain: DVKVTQSSRYLVKRTGEKVFLECVQDMDHENMFWYRQDPGLGLRLIYFSYDVKMKEKGDIPEGYSVSREKKERFSLILESASTNQTSMYLCASSLGQLNEKLFFGSGTQLSVL.

V is TRBV28 and J is TRBJ1-5; tentatively, D is TRBD1 (6 bases). Germline V gene sequence: CDR1 MDHEN, CDR2 SYDVKM. CDR3 length equals 18 residues. V lost 8 bases, J lost 0 bases, and 23 bases lay in between. The CDR3 DNA reads as TGTGCCAGCCGACTTGTAAGAGGGGGAGGGTATAGCAATCAGCCCCAGCATTTT. It specifies CASRLVRGGGYSNQPQHF.

This clone has a single count. The rearrangement links TRBV28 to TRBJ1-5; D is unresolved. The CDR3 length is 12 residues. Trimming pared 6 bases from V and 5 bases from J, leaving 8 bases between. Germline CDR1 MDHEN, CDR2 SYDVKM. DNA for the CDR3: TGTGCCAGCAGCCGACGGTATCAGCCCCAGCATTTT. Its translation is CASSRRYQPQHF.

The V gene is TRBV28, the J gene TRBJ1-1, with TRBD1 identical over 8 bases. J lost 3 bases, V lost 4 bases, and 7 bases had no gene match. Germline V lookup: CDR1 MDHEN, CDR2 SYDVKM. CDR3 size: 15 residues. The CDR3 is CASSSALDRDTEAFF. As DNA, the CDR3 is TGTGCCAGCAGTTCCGCCCTGGACAGGGACACTGAAGCTTTCTTT.

This chain links TRBV19 with TRBJ2-6; D gene uncertain. The CDR3 loop spans 15 amino acids. From germline, CDR1 is LNHDA and CDR2 SQIVND (reference sequence). The V gene lost 1 base and the J gene lost 4 bases, with 8 bases spanning the gap. The CDR3 region is CASSIVAAGANVLTF. For the CDR3, the DNA is TGTGCCAGTAGTATAGTGGCTGCAGGGGCCAACGTCCTGACTTTC.

V and J are TRBV27 and TRBJ2-1, with 8 bases matching TRBD1. The germline V gene encodes CDR1 MNHEY and CDR2 SMNVEV (reference sequence). V shed 6 bases, J shed 2 bases, and the junction held 6 bases outside the gene matches. CDR3 length equals 15 residues. The CDR3: CASRTGTGPYNEQFF. Here the CDR3 DNA reads TGTGCCAGCAGAACCGGGACAGGACCCTACAATGAGCAGTTCTTC.

The chain links TRBV5-1 to TRBJ2-5; D unresolved. Trimming took 1 base from V and 5 from J, leaving 9 bases between them. The CDR3 has 13 amino acids. Germline CDR1 reads SGHRS; CDR2 reads YFSETQ. Written as DNA, the CDR3 is TGCGCCAGCAGCTTGTCGGGCGCGGAGACCCAGTACTTC. Its translation: CASSLSGAETQYF.

CDR3 coding DNA: TGCGCCAGCAGCCAAGATCGGTCTTCTTATGGCTACACCTTC. Translated: CASSQDRSSYGYTF. The chain recombines TRBV4-1 with TRBJ1-2; no definite D call. Germline values: CDR1 MGHRA, CDR2 YSYEKL. V was cut by 0 bases and J by 5 bases, with 10 bases left in between. The CDR3 runs 14 residues.

The chain uses TRBV30 and TRBJ2-6; D not certain. Germline V CDR1 and CDR2: GTSNPN, SVGIG (reference sequence). V was clipped by 2 bases and J by 0 bases, with 11 bases between them. This CDR3 contains 16 residues. This CDR3 is CAWSTPVFSGANVLTF. The CDR3 DNA sequence: TGTGCCTGGAGTACTCCAGTGTTCTCTGGGGCCAACGTCCTGACTTTC.

This sequence joins TRBV5-8 and TRBJ2-7; D unclear. The CDR3 contains 14 residues. CDR1 SGHTS and CDR2 YDEGEE come from the germline V gene. Trimming removed 6 bases at V and 0 bases at J, with 13 bases between. The CDR3 protein is CASIAPGFSYEQYF. The CDR3 DNA is TGTGCCAGCATCGCCCCCGGGTTCTCCTACGAGCAGTACTTC. Variable domain in full (rest from reference TRBV5-8 and TRBJ2-7): EAGVTQSPTHLIKTRGQQATLRCSPISGHTSVYWYQQALGLGLQFLLWYDEGEERNRGNFPPRFSGRQFPNYSSELNVNALELEDSALYLCASIAPGFSYEQYFGPGTRLTVT.